This entry lists 27 T cell receptor beta chains sequenced from one sample in a study of T cells in Graves' hyperthyroidism and ophthalmopathy (dated by TCRdb to between 2017 and 2020). Libraries were constructed by multiplex PCR. For sequencing, an Illumina HiSeq 2000 was employed. The TCR beta CDR3 regions were amplified from RNA transcripts. For the first round of RT-PCR on the TCR CDR3, the HTBI primer set was used together with the Qiagen OneStep RT-PCR kit. Using fastp at Q25 and MiXCR, TCRdb reprocessed the public reads and kept productive beta chains. Every entry covers one CDR3 protein and lists the most common genes and DNA from its rows. This sample lists approximately 200,000 distinct CDR3 sequences; about 17% were detected once. Around 47% of the sample lies in the top ten. What was sequenced was blood. These receptors all come from a man in his forties with Graves' hyperthyroidism.

V and J are TRBV29-1 and TRBJ1-2; 7 bases fit TRBD1. V was pared by 7 bases and J by 3 bases, with 8 bases of the junction left unmatched. Germline V gene data show CDR1 as SQVTM and CDR2 as ANQGSEA. The CDR3 length is 13 residues. DNA for the CDR3: TGCAGCGCTATCACCAGGGGGGACTATGGCTACACCTTC. Amino acids: CSAITRGDYGYTF.

There are many counts of this clonotype. The V gene is TRBV9, the J gene TRBJ2-3; D is uncertain. The CDR3 loop spans 12 amino acids. CDR1 is SGDLS and CDR2 is YYNGEE in the germline V gene. Deletions cut 4 bases from V and 2 bases from J, with 5 bases between. The CDR3 bases are TGTGCCAGCAGCCCCTACACAGATACGCAGTATTTT. Translating gives CASSPYTDTQYF.

On this clonotype itself: This clone may be a read error of a much larger clone one base away. This chain joins TRBV7-3 and TRBJ2-5, with 7 bases lining up with TRBD2. Germline CDR1 is SGHTA and CDR2 is FQGTGA. CDR3 size: 15 residues. Losses at the gene ends were 4 bases for V and 2 bases for J; bases not matched to a gene: 7. The CDR3 nucleotides read TGTGCCAGCAGCTCAACGGGGCGGGAGCAAGAGACCCAGTACTTC. This encodes CASSSTGREQETQYF. Full variable domain (missing parts from reference TRBV7-3 and TRBJ2-5): GAGVSQTPSNKVTEKGKYVELRCDPISGHTALYWYRQSLGQGPEFLIYFQGTGAADDSGLPNDRFFAVRPEGSVSTLKIQRTERGDSAVYLCASSSTGREQETQYFGPGTRLLVL.

The sample holds one count of this clonotype. A much larger clone differs from this one at a single base, so this may be a read error. The gene calls are TRBV3-1 and TRBJ2-7; 7 bases fit TRBD1. The CDR3 is 13 residues long. CDR1 is LGHDT, CDR2 YNNKEL, per germline (reference sequence). The CDR3 loop reads CASRQGDSYAQYF. The CDR3 DNA sequence: TGTGCCAGCCGCCAAGGGGACAGTTACGCGCAGTACTTC.

This clonotype was seen a few times. This chain uses TRBV9 with TRBJ2-1, with no clear D. Trimming stripped 4 bases from V and 9 bases from J, with 8 bases between. This CDR3 has 11 amino acids. The germline V gene has CDR1 SGDLS and CDR2 YYNGEE. CDR3 sequence: CASSPGGEQFF. DNA of the CDR3: TGTGCCAGCAGCCCAGGTGGTGAGCAGTTCTTC.

Ten or more counts support this clonotype. This chain links TRBV10-3 with TRBJ2-7; D not certain. There are 14 residues in the CDR3. From germline, CDR1 is ENHRY and CDR2 SYGVKD. V lost 2 bases and J 0 bases, leaving 8 bases between the germline ends. The CDR3 spells CAISEESSSYEQYF. CDR3 nucleotides: TGTGCCATCAGTGAGGAAAGCAGCTCCTACGAGCAGTACTTC.

This clonotype has ten or more counts. The V gene is TRBV6-2 or TRBV6-3, the J gene TRBJ2-7, with a weak D call TRBD1 (6 bases). CDR1 MNHEY and CDR2 SVGEGT come from the germline V gene. The ends were cut back, 0 bases at V and 5 bases at J, with 20 bases in the middle. This CDR3 spans 17 amino acids. The CDR3 sequence is CASSYSLGTPSRHEQYF. The CDR3 DNA is TGTGCCAGCAGTTACTCGTTGGGGACACCTTCTCGGCACGAGCAGTACTTC.

At least ten counts were recorded for this clonotype. The V call is TRBV14, the J call TRBJ2-7, with D possibly TRBD1 on 5 matching bases. CDR3 length equals 15 residues. The V gene's germline CDR1 is SGHDN and CDR2 FVKESK. Trimming left V 1 base short and J 2 bases short, with 12 bases between. CDR3 protein: CASSQGQPDTYEQYF. The CDR3 DNA reads TGTGCCAGCAGCCAAGGACAGCCGGATACCTACGAGCAGTACTTC.

The sample holds many counts of this clonotype. This rearrangement joins TRBV20-1 to TRBJ1-5; no firm D call. Germline V gene lookup returns CDR1 DFQATT and CDR2 SNEGSKA (reference sequence). This CDR3 spans 13 amino acids. Between the trimmed V and J ends, which lost 2 bases and 2 bases, there was a span of 7 bases. CDR3 nucleotides: TGCAGTGCTAGAAGTGGGGGCAATCAGCCCCAGCATTTT. Translated, it gives CSARSGGNQPQHF.

This clonotype turned up a few times. The chain combines TRBV5-1 with TRBJ1-1; D unclear. The CDR3 contains 14 residues. Trimming stripped 2 bases from V and 2 bases from J, with 10 bases between. Germline-derived CDR1 and CDR2 are SGHRS and YFSETQ. The CDR3 sequence: CASSFITLNTEAFF. The DNA of the CDR3 is TGCGCCAGCAGCTTCATAACCTTAAACACTGAAGCTTTCTTT.

This clonotype appeared once. The chain recombines TRBV28 with TRBJ2-3; no clear D. The CDR3 contains 10 residues. Germline assignment: CDR1 MDHEN and CDR2 SYDVKM. V shed 6 bases and J shed 7 bases, with 5 bases lying between them. The CDR3 here is CASSLNTQYF. The CDR3 bases are TGTGCCAGCAGCCTAAATACGCAGTATTTT.

This clonotype appeared a single time. This may be a read error: a much more frequent sequence differs by one nucleotide. The chain recombines TRBV5-1 with TRBJ2-1, with D perhaps matching TRBD1 or TRBD2 (7 bases each). The germline V and J ends were trimmed by 4 bases and 3 bases, with 17 bases remaining between them. The germline V gene encodes CDR1 SGHRS and CDR2 YFSETQ. CDR3 length equals 16 residues. The CDR3 here is CASSPLGGGCYNEQFF. The CDR3 nucleotides are TGCGCCAGCAGCCCCTTGGGAGGGGGCTGCTACAATGAGCAGTTCTTC.

In this sample, this clonotype turned up a few times. V and J are TRBV5-8 and TRBJ2-5; possibly TRBD1 or TRBD2 for D (5 bases each). CDR3 length: 14 amino acids. V was cut by 4 bases and J by 2 bases, with 12 bases left in between. Germline CDR1 reads SGHTS; CDR2 reads YDEGEE. CDR3 sequence: CASSPPGPQETQYF. The CDR3 DNA reads as TGTGCCAGCAGCCCGCCGGGACCGCAAGAGACCCAGTACTTC. Supplemented by reference TRBV5-8 and TRBJ2-5, the full variable domain reads EAGVTQSPTHLIKTRGQQATLRCSPISGHTSVYWYQQALGLGLQFLLWYDEGEERNRGNFPPRFSGRQFPNYSSELNVNALELEDSALYLCASSPPGPQETQYFGPGTRLLVL.

At least ten counts were recorded for this clonotype. The V call is TRBV20-1, the J call TRBJ2-2; no definite D call. Per germline, CDR1 DFQATT and CDR2 SNEGSKA (reference sequence). V gave up 2 bases and J gave up 2 bases, with 6 bases separating them. The CDR3 consists of 13 residues. The CDR3, as DNA: TGCAGTGCTAGATGGTCCAACACCGGGGAGCTGTTTTTT. Its translation: CSARWSNTGELFF.

This clonotype has a handful of counts. CDR3 sequence: CASSHWGGGRTDTQYF. The CDR3 region has the DNA TGTGCCAGTAGCCACTGGGGCGGGGGTCGCACAGATACGCAGTATTTT. This chain joins TRBV19 and TRBJ2-3, with TRBD2 matching over 7 bases. V dropped 6 bases and J dropped 1; count of bases not matched to a gene: 10. Germline values: CDR1 LNHDA, CDR2 SQIVND (reference sequence). The CDR3 length is 16 residues.

This clonotype was detected ten times or more. The chain joins TRBV12-3 or TRBV12-4 to TRBJ1-6; D call uncertain. Trimming pared 6 bases from V and 8 bases from J, leaving 17 bases between. This CDR3 has 15 amino acids. The CDR3 sequence is CASRELRTLDSPLHF. The CDR3 DNA follows: TGTGCCAGCAGAGAACTCCGGACCCTTGATTCACCCCTCCACTTT.

The CDR3 DNA follows: TGCGCCAGCAGCCAACGCACTAGCGGGGGCCCCGGGGAGCTGTTTTTT. It yields the protein CASSQRTSGGPGELFF. The chain couples TRBV4-3 to TRBJ2-2; 11 bases fit TRBD2. J lost 6 bases, V lost 2 bases, and 5 bases had no gene match. This CDR3 has 16 amino acids. The germline gives CDR1 LGHNA, CDR2 YSLEER.

As for this clonotype: Being one base from a much bigger clone, this may be a read error. The chain employs TRBV5-5 and TRBJ1-2; D unresolved. In germline, CDR1 is SGHKS, CDR2 YYEKEE (reference sequence). The CDR3 is made up of 15 amino acids. CDR3 loop: CTSSLAGGSFYGYTF. CDR3 nucleotide sequence: TGTACCAGCAGCTTGGCCGGCGGGAGCTTCTATGGCTACACCTTC.

V and J are TRBV7-9 and TRBJ1-4; 7 bases are shared with TRBD1. This CDR3 spans 14 amino acids. Losses at the gene ends were 6 bases for V and 8 bases for J; bases not matched to a gene: 9. Germline CDR1 SEHNR, CDR2 FQNEAQ (reference sequence). The CDR3 DNA sequence: TGTGCCAGCAGGTCCGGGACAGCAAAAGAAAAACTGTTTTTT. Amino acids: CASRSGTAKEKLFF.

The table lists this clonotype with a few counts. The chain combines TRBV29-1 with TRBJ1-4, with D perhaps TRBD1 (6 bases). V was pared by 4 bases and J by 0 bases, with 15 bases between. The CDR3 runs 16 residues. Germline CDR1 SQVTM, CDR2 ANQGSEA. The CDR3 DNA follows: TGCAGCGTTGTAGGGGGGACCGTTGCAACTAATGAAAAACTGTTTTTT. As protein: CSVVGGTVATNEKLFF.

Note on this clonotype: The junction differs from germline at one of its ends, possibly a read error. The V gene is TRBV5-1, the J gene TRBJ2-7; D is undetermined. The CDR3 has 13 amino acids. Germline assignment: CDR1 SGHRS and CDR2 YFSETQ. CDR3 sequence reads: CVSSTQRSYEQYF. The DNA of the CDR3 is TGTGTCAGCAGCACACAGAGGTCCTACGAGCAGTACTTC.

This clonotype was observed a handful of times. The CDR3 bases are TGTGCCAGCAGCCGACTAGCGGGGGGGCCTTCCACAGATACGCAGTATTTT. Its protein product is CASSRLAGGPSTDTQYF. V usage is TRBV7-3 and J usage is TRBJ2-3; 14 bases align to TRBD2. This CDR3 spans 17 amino acids. J lost 2 bases, V lost 5 bases, and 6 bases had no gene match. Germline V gene data show CDR1 as SGHTA and CDR2 as FQGTGA.

The gene calls are TRBV18 and TRBJ2-1; 8 bases agree with TRBD1. Germline-derived CDR1 and CDR2 are KGHSH and LQKENI. The CDR3 is 15 amino acids. J was trimmed by 5 bases and V by 2 bases; bases with no gene match: 5. The chain's CDR3 is CASSPMQGANNEQFF. The CDR3 DNA reads as TGTGCCAGCTCACCAATGCAGGGGGCGAACAATGAGCAGTTCTTC. Looking up the rest from reference TRBV18 and TRBJ2-1 gives the full variable domain: NAGVMQNPRHLVRRRGQEARLRCSPMKGHSHVYWYRQLPEEGLKFMVYLQKENIIDESGMPKERFSAEFPKEGPSILRIQQVVRGDSAAYFCASSPMQGANNEQFFGPGTRLTVL.

Ten or more counts support this clonotype. The chain combines TRBV11-2 with TRBJ1-3; D unresolved. Between the trimmed V and J ends, which lost 6 bases and 0 bases, there was a span of 9 bases. The CDR3 is 14 amino acids. Germline V gene lookup returns CDR1 SGHAT and CDR2 FQNNGV. CDR3 loop: CASRRGISGNTIYF. CDR3 sequence (DNA): TGTGCCAGCAGACGTGGGATCTCTGGAAACACCATATATTTT. Full variable domain (remainder filled in from reference TRBV11-2 and TRBJ1-3): EAGVAQSPRYKIIEKRQSVAFWCNPISGHATLYWYQQILGQGPKLLIQFQNNGVVDDSQLPKDRFSAERLKGVDSTLKIQPAKLEDSAVYLCASRRGISGNTIYFGEGSWLTVV.

With respect to this clonotype: With a much larger clone just one base away, this may be a read error. The gene calls are TRBV7-9 and TRBJ2-5, with unresolved D. Per the germline V gene, CDR1 is SEHNR and CDR2 is FQNEAQ (reference sequence). CDR3 length: 14 residues. The CDR3 spells CAGRPPRTQAAQYF. The CDR3, as DNA: TGTGCCGGCAGGCCCCCCCGGACCCAGGCGGCCCAGTACTTC.

The chain joins TRBV19 to TRBJ2-1; 8 nucleotides match TRBD1. Trimming cost V 4 bases and J 8 bases; bases outside gene matches: 10. Germline CDR1 and CDR2: LNHDA and SQIVND (reference sequence). The CDR3 runs to 15 residues. The CDR3 region is CASSKRTGFSDEQFF. The CDR3 DNA sequence: TGTGCCAGTAGTAAAAGGACAGGGTTCAGCGATGAGCAGTTCTTC.

This clonotype was observed at least ten times. The rearrangement uses TRBV15 and TRBJ2-5, with 11 bases aligning to TRBD1. Germline V gene lookup returns CDR1 LNHNV and CDR2 YYDKDF (reference sequence). V lost 2 bases and J lost 6; bases outside the gene matches: 5. CDR3 size: 15 residues. CDR3 nucleotides: TGTGCCACCAGCAGATGGGGACAGGGGGAGAAGACCCAGTACTTC. It specifies CATSRWGQGEKTQYF.